This T cell receptor (beta chain) is drawn from a study of spatial heterogeneity in lung cancer. A single record per CDR3 protein comes from TCRdb applying MiXCR to the 5' RACE reads. The repertoire holds around 60,000 distinct CDR3 sequences, with around 8.4% as singletons. Germline V gene sequence: CDR1 SGHRS, CDR2 YFSETQ. There are 14 residues in the CDR3. V lost 0 bases and J 4 bases, leaving 11 bases between the germline ends. Time point specified: sample taken at primary tumor resection. Unsorted whole RNA of tumor, nontumor lung or frozen PBMC was sequenced. The rearrangement uses TRBV5-1 and TRBJ2-7; D is uncertain. The specimen was PBMCs, collected at surgery. This receptor was identified in a female donor with early-stage non-small cell lung cancer. This CDR3 is CASSLDGSGYEQYF. The CDR3 DNA follows: TGCGCCAGCAGCTTGGATGGGTCTGGGTACGAGCAGTACTTC.